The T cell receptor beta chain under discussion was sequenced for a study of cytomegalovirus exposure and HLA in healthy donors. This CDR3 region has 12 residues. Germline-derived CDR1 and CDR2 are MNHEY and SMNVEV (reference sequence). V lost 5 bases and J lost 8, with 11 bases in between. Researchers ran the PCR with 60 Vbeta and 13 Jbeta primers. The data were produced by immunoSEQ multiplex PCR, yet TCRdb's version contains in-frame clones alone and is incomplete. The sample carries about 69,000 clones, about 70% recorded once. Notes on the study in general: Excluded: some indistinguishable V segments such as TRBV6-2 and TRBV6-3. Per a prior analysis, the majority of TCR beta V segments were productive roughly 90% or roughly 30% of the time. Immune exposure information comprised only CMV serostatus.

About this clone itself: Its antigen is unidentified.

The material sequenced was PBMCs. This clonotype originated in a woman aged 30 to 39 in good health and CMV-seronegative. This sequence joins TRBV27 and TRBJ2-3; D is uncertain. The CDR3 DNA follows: TGTGCCAGCAGTCGCCCTAGTGCTACGCAGTATTTT. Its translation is CASSRPSATQYF.